The 26 T cell receptor beta chains below come from one sample, sequenced in a study of patients and donors after allogeneic stem cell transplantation. Using its own MiXCR run on the RT-PCR reads, TCRdb lists one record per CDR3 protein. The sample lists about 15,000 distinct CDR3 sequences; approximately 25% were seen once. The sequencing input was blood, either unsorted or a sorted T cell fraction (not recorded which). These receptors were collected from a human donor who was either an allogeneic HSCT recipient or a stem cell or donor lymphocyte infusion donor (not recorded which). It is not recorded whose cells these are; they may come from a transplant donor.

This clonotype came up many times. The chain carries TRBV6-6 and TRBJ1-1; unclear D gene. This CDR3 has 12 residues. Germline-derived CDR1 and CDR2 are MNHNY and SVGAGI (reference sequence). The germline V and J ends were trimmed by 8 bases and 10 bases, with 17 bases remaining between them. CDR3 nucleotides: TGTGCCAGCTATGGAGTCGGTGAAGGAGCTTTCTTT. Its protein product is CASYGVGEGAFF.

This clonotype has more than one count but fewer than ten. The V call is TRBV27, the J call TRBJ1-5; D is unclear. V was cut by 5 bases and J by 2 bases, with 13 bases left in between. CDR3 length: 15 amino acids. Germline assignment: CDR1 MNHEY and CDR2 SMNVEV (reference sequence). CDR3 sequence (DNA): TGTGCCAGCAGTGACCAACCAAGGGGCAATCAGCCCCAGCATTTT. This translates into CASSDQPRGNQPQHF.

The chain links TRBV30 to TRBJ1-1; no clear D. CDR3 size: 11 residues. Germline V gene lookup returns CDR1 GTSNPN and CDR2 SVGIG (reference sequence). Trimming removed 4 bases at V and 8 bases at J, with 11 bases between. The CDR3 loop is CAWKSRAEAFF. The CDR3 DNA sequence: TGTGCCTGGAAAAGTCGAGCCGAAGCTTTCTTT.

The chain employs TRBV7-9 and TRBJ1-2; unclear D gene. The CDR3 length is 12 residues. Per the germline V gene, CDR1 is SEHNR and CDR2 is FQNEAQ (reference sequence). Trimming pared 5 bases from V and 4 bases from J, leaving 8 bases between. The CDR3 region is CASSTQVYGYTF. Written as DNA, the CDR3 is TGTGCCAGCAGCACCCAAGTCTATGGCTACACCTTC.

The chain couples TRBV7-9 to TRBJ2-7, with D tentatively TRBD1 (6 bases). The CDR3 is 15 amino acids. Trimming took 4 bases from V and 2 from J, leaving 15 bases between them. In germline, CDR1 is SEHNR, CDR2 FQNEAQ (reference sequence). As DNA, the CDR3 is TGTGCCAGCAGCTATGACAGGTCTTTGGCCTACGAGCAGTACTTC. Amino acid sequence: CASSYDRSLAYEQYF.

The chain joins TRBV7-9 to TRBJ2-3, with TRBD1 as a possible D gene (5 bases). Trimming removed 6 bases from V and 1 base from J, with 8 bases in between. Germline CDR1 and CDR2: SEHNR and FQNEAQ (reference sequence). CDR3 length: 13 amino acids. As DNA, the CDR3 is TGTGCCAGCAGGACACAGGGCACAGATACGCAGTATTTT. Translating it yields CASRTQGTDTQYF. The variable domain in full, with the rest retrieved from reference TRBV7-9 and TRBJ2-3, is DTGVSQNPRHKITKRGQNVTFRCDPISEHNRLYWYRQTLGQGPEFLTYFQNEAQLEKSRLLSDRFSAERPKGSFSTLEIQRTEQGDSAMYLCASRTQGTDTQYFGPGTRLTVL.

This clonotype has only a few counts. DNA of the CDR3: TGTGCCAGCAGCTCGAGGGAGGATGGCTACACCTTC. Its translation: CASSSREDGYTF. The rearrangement joins TRBV7-9 to TRBJ1-2, with D hard to call. CDR3 length equals 12 residues. Deletions cut 4 bases from V and 6 bases from J, with 9 bases between. The V gene's germline CDR1 is SEHNR and CDR2 FQNEAQ (reference sequence).

This clonotype was counted only a few times. V gene TRBV15 combines with J gene TRBJ1-1; D possibly corresponds to TRBD1 (6 bases). CDR3 length equals 14 residues. Germline V gene lookup returns CDR1 LNHNV and CDR2 YYDKDF (reference sequence). Trimming left V 7 bases short and J 1 base short, with 13 bases between. CDR3 sequence (DNA): TGTGCCACCAAAAGGGGGGTGGAGAACACTGAAGCTTTCTTT. It translates to CATKRGVENTEAFF.

This clonotype is medium-sized by share. V and J are TRBV2 and TRBJ1-4, with 7 nucleotides matching TRBD1. V lost 8 bases and J lost 2; bases outside the gene matches: 2. The CDR3 contains 13 residues. Germline CDR1 and CDR2: SNHLY and FYNNEI. In nucleotides, the CDR3 is TGTGCCAGCCTGGACAGGACTAATGAAAAACTGTTTTTT. Translating gives CASLDRTNEKLFF.

The rearrangement uses TRBV12-3 or TRBV12-4 and TRBJ1-1; TRBD1 matches 8 bases. The CDR3 covers 13 residues. V dropped 3 bases and J dropped 11; count of bases not matched to a gene: 8. The CDR3 protein is CASSLDSGTGAFF. Written as DNA, the CDR3 is TGTGCCAGCAGTTTGGACTCCGGGACAGGCGCTTTCTTT.

This rearrangement joins TRBV20-1 to TRBJ2-1, with D perhaps TRBD2 (6 bases). The CDR3 is 14 residues long. V lost 3 bases and J 2 bases, leaving 11 bases between the germline ends. Germline V gene data show CDR1 as DFQATT and CDR2 as SNEGSKA (reference sequence). CDR3 bases: TGCAGTGCTAGGGGGACTGTCCCCTACAATGAGCAGTTCTTC. Encoded protein: CSARGTVPYNEQFF.

The rearrangement links TRBV20-1 to TRBJ2-1; D gene uncertain. V lost 1 base and J lost 6, with 13 bases in between. The CDR3 totals 14 residues. Germline CDR1 is DFQATT and CDR2 is SNEGSKA (reference sequence). This CDR3 is CSARGGSLGNEQFF. CDR3 DNA: TGCAGTGCTAGAGGTGGCTCCCTGGGCAATGAGCAGTTCTTC.

This clonotype was counted a few times. The chain joins TRBV12-5 to TRBJ1-1, with 7 bases fitting TRBD1. The junction had 0 bases not matched to a gene; V was cut back by 5 bases and J by 3 bases. The CDR3 length is 12 residues. CDR1 and CDR2 (germline): LGHNT, FRNRAP. Here the CDR3 DNA reads TGTGCTAGTGGTGACAGGGACACTGAAGCTTTCTTT. Its protein product is CASGDRDTEAFF.

The chain couples TRBV29-1 to TRBJ1-1, with D possibly being TRBD1 (6 bases). Trimming stripped 7 bases from V and 1 base from J, with 13 bases between. Germline V gene lookup returns CDR1 SQVTM and CDR2 ANQGSEA. The CDR3 runs 13 residues. The CDR3: CSARGTANTEAFF. CDR3 DNA sequence: TGCAGCGCGAGGGGGACGGCGAACACTGAAGCTTTCTTT.

J is TRBJ1-5 and V is TRBV21-1. TRBV21-1 is marked as a pseudogene. The CDR3 runs 15 residues. The CDR3 region is CASSKDKYFNQPQHF. The DNA for the CDR3 is TGTGCCAGCAGCAAAGACAAATATTTCAATCAGCCCCAGCATTTT.

The chain uses TRBV4-1 and TRBJ1-6; no clear D gene. The CDR3 runs 15 residues. The germline V and J ends were trimmed by 2 bases and 0 bases, with 5 bases remaining between them. The germline V gene has CDR1 MGHRA and CDR2 YSYEKL. CDR3 nucleotide sequence: TGCGCCAGCAGCCAACTGAGCTCCTATAATTCACCCCTCCACTTT. It yields the protein CASSQLSSYNSPLHF.

This clonotype was seen more than once but under ten times. This chain links TRBV7-6 with TRBJ1-2, with 8 bases aligning to TRBD1. Trimming at V came to 2 bases and at J to 3 bases, leaving 5 bases not matched to a gene. Germline CDR1 reads SGHVS; CDR2 reads FNYEAQ. This CDR3 has 15 residues. In DNA form, the CDR3 reads TGTGCCAGCAGCTTACAGGGGGCAGGATACTATGGCTACACCTTC. This codes for CASSLQGAGYYGYTF.

This clonotype appeared many times. The chain uses TRBV5-5 and TRBJ1-5; weak D call: TRBD1 (5 bases). Trimming removed 4 bases at V and 6 bases at J, with 20 bases between. The germline CDR1 and CDR2 sequences are SGHKS and YYEKEE (reference sequence). CDR3 size: 16 residues. CDR3 coding DNA: TGTGCCAGCAGCCGATCCCCCGGGACTTTAGGTCAGCCCCAGCATTTT. As protein: CASSRSPGTLGQPQHF.

This chain links TRBV5-8 with TRBJ2-5, with 8 bases identical to TRBD1. The V gene end was trimmed by 4 bases and the J gene end by 1 base; junction bases not matched to a gene: 6. CDR1 is SGHTS and CDR2 is YDEGEE in the germline V gene. The CDR3 is 15 residues long. The CDR3 nucleotides read TGTGCCAGCAGCAATGGGACAGGAGGCCAAGAGACCCAGTACTTC. This translates into CASSNGTGGQETQYF.

This clonotype was seen only a few times. V and J are TRBV5-1 and TRBJ1-6; no firm D call. Deletions cut 1 base from V and 7 bases from J, with 6 bases between. The CDR3 runs to 13 residues. In germline, CDR1 is SGHRS, CDR2 YFSETQ. CDR3 loop: CASSLKSNSPLHF. CDR3 DNA sequence: TGCGCCAGCAGCTTGAAATCAAATTCACCCCTCCACTTT.

The sample holds many counts of this clonotype. The genes are TRBV27 and TRBJ1-5; D gene uncertain. In germline, CDR1 is MNHEY, CDR2 SMNVEV (reference sequence). V was cut by 5 bases and J by 2 bases, with 10 bases left in between. CDR3 length equals 14 residues. CDR3 DNA: TGTGCCAGCAGTCCCTGGCACGGCAATCAGCCCCAGCATTTT. Translated, it gives CASSPWHGNQPQHF.

The chain uses TRBV28 and TRBJ1-6, with TRBD1 as a possible D gene (5 bases). The CDR3 consists of 12 residues. The V end lost 4 bases, the J end lost 10 bases, and 8 bases lay between the germline ends. CDR1 is MDHEN and CDR2 is SYDVKM in the germline V gene. The CDR3 coding sequence is TGTGCCAGCAGTTGGGGGGGATCACCCCTCCACTTT. It is translated as CASSWGGSPLHF.

This clonotype has a handful of counts. This sequence joins TRBV28 and TRBJ1-6, with TRBD1 as a possible D gene (5 bases). V shed 3 bases and J shed 7 bases, with 16 bases lying between them. Germline values: CDR1 MDHEN, CDR2 SYDVKM. This CDR3 spans 16 amino acids. In DNA, the CDR3 is TGTGCCAGCAGTTTGGCAGGGTTTGGAACCAATTCACCCCTCCACTTT. Its protein product is CASSLAGFGTNSPLHF.

V and J are TRBV7-2 and TRBJ1-6, with 7 bases matching TRBD1. CDR3 length equals 17 residues. With V trimmed by 0 bases and J by 5 bases, 7 bases remained unmatched. The germline V gene encodes CDR1 SGHTA and CDR2 FQGNSA. The DNA of the CDR3 is TGTGCCAGCAGCTTAGCGCCTGACAGGGCCGATAATTCACCCCTCCACTTT. This gives the protein CASSLAPDRADNSPLHF.

The V gene is TRBV2, the J gene TRBJ2-2; D gene unclear. Germline V gives CDR1 SNHLY, CDR2 FYNNEI. Trimming took off 0 bases at V and 7 bases at J, with 9 bases between the two ends. The CDR3 has 14 residues. DNA for the CDR3: TGTGCCAGCAGTGAAGCAGGCAGAAACGGGGAGCTGTTTTTT. This sequence encodes CASSEAGRNGELFF.

The table lists this clonotype with a few counts. The chain carries TRBV12-3 or TRBV12-4 and TRBJ1-4; 9 bases match TRBD1. This CDR3 is 14 amino acids long. Trimming cost V 1 base and J 7 bases; bases outside gene matches: 1. CDR3 sequence reads: CASSLGDRVEKLFF. CDR3 nucleotide sequence: TGTGCCAGCAGTTTAGGGGACAGGGTTGAAAAACTGTTTTTT.